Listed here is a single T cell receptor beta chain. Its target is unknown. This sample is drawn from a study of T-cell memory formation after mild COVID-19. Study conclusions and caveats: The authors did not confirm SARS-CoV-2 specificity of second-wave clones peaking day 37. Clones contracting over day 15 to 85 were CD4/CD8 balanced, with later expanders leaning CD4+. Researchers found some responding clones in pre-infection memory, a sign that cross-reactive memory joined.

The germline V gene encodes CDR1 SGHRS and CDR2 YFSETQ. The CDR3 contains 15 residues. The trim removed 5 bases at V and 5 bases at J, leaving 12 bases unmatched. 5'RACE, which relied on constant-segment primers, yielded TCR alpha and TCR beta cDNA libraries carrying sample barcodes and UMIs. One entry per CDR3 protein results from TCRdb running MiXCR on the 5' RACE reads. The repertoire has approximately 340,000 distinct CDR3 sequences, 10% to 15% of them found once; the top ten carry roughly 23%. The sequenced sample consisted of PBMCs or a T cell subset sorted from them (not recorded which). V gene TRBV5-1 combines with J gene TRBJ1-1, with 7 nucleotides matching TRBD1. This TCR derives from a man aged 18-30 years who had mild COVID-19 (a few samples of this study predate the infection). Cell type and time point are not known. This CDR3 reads CASRLRQGLETEAFF. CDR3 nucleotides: TGCGCCAGCAGACTCAGACAGGGACTGGAGACTGAAGCTTTCTTT.